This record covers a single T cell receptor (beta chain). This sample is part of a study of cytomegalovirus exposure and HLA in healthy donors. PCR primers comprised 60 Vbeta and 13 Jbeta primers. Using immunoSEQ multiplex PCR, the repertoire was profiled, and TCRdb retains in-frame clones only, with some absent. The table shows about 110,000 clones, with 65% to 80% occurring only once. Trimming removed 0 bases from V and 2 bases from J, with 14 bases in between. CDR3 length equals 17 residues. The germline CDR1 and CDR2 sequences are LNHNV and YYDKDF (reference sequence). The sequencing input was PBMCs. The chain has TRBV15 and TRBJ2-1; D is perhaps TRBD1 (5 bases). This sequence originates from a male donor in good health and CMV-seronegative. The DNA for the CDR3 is TGTGCCACCAGCAGAGAATTCATCCAGGGTCCCTACAATGAGCAGTTCTTC. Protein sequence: CATSREFIQGPYNEQFF.